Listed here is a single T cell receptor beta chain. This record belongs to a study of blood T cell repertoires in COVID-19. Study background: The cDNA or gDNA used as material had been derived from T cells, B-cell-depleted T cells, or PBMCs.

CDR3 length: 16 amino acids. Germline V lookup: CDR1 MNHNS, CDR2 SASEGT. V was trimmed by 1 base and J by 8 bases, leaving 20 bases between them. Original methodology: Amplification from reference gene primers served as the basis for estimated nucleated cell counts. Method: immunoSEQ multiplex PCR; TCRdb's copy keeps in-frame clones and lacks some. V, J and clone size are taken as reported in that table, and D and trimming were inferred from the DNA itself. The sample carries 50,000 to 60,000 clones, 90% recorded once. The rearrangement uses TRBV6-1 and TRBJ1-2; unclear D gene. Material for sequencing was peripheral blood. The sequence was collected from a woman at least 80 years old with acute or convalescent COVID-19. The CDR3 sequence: CASSEVLGEGPRGYTF. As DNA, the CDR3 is TGTGCCAGCAGTGAAGTTCTTGGGGAGGGTCCTAGAGGCTACACCTTC.